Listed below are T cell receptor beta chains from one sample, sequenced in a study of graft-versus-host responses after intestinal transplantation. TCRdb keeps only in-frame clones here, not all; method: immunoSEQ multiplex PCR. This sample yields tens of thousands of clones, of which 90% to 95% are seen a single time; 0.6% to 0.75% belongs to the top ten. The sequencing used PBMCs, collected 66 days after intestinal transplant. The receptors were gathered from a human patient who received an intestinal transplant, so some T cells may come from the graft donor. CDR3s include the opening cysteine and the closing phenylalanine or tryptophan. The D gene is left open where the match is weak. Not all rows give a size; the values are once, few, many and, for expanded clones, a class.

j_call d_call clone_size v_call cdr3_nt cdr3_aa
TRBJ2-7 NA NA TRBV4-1 TGCGCCAGCAGCCAAGAAAGCGGGTCCCCCTACGAGCAGTACTTC CASSQESGSPYEQYF
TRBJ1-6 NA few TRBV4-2 TGTGCCAGCAGCCAAGCTCTCGGAGAATCACCCCTCCACTTT CASSQALGESPLHF
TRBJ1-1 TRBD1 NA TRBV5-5 TGTGCCAGCAGCCTCCTATCCCCCGGACAGGTTGAAGCTTTCTTT CASSLLSPGQVEAFF
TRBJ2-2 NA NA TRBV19 TGTGCCAGTAGTATAACCAGTCCCGGGGAGCTGTTTTTT CASSITSPGELFF
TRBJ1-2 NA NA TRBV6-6 TGTGCCAGCAGGCCCCTCAGGGCTGTTGGCTACACCTTC CASRPLRAVGYTF
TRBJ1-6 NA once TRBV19 TGTGCCAGTTATAGCGGGGCAGGAAATTCACCCCTCCACTTT CASYSGAGNSPLHF
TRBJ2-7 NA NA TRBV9 TGTGCCAGCAGCCCACAGGGAGTGGCGGACGAGCAGTACTTC CASSPQGVADEQYF
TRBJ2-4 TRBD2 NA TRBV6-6 TGTGCCAGCAGCCTAGCGGGAGCCAAAAACATTCAGTACTTC CASSLAGAKNIQYF
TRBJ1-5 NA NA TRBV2 TGTGCCAGCAGTGAGGACATGAGCAATCAGCCCCAGCATTTT CASSEDMSNQPQHF
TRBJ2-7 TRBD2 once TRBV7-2 TGTGCCAGCAGCCCCCCGGCTAGCGGTTCCTACGAGCAGTACTTC CASSPPASGSYEQYF
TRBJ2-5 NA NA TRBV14 TGTGCCAGCAGCCTGGGCTACCTAGAGACCCAGTACTTC CASSLGYLETQYF
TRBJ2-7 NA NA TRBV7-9 TGTGCCAGCAGCTTAGAAGGCCGGGGGCCCTACGAGCAGTACTTC CASSLEGRGPYEQYF
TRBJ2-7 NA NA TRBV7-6 TGTGCCAGCAGCTCCGGGACGGCGACCTACGAGCAGTACTTC CASSSGTATYEQYF
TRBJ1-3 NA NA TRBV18 TGTGCCAGCTCACTTCGGACAGAGCTCTCCTCCGGAAACACCATATATTTT CASSLRTELSSGNTIYF
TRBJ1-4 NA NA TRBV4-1 TGCGCCAGCAGCCTAAGCCCCGACATTGAAAAACTGTTTTTT CASSLSPDIEKLFF
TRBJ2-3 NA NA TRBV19 TGTGCCAGTAGTGGGGGTGGAGATACGCAGTATTTT CASSGGGDTQYF
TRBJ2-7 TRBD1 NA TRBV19 TGTGCCAGTAGCACAGGGGGCGCGGCTGTCTACGAGCAGTACTTC CASSTGGAAVYEQYF
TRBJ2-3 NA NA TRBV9 TGTGCCAGCAGCGTAGGGGGGGATATGCAGTATTTT CASSVGGDMQYF